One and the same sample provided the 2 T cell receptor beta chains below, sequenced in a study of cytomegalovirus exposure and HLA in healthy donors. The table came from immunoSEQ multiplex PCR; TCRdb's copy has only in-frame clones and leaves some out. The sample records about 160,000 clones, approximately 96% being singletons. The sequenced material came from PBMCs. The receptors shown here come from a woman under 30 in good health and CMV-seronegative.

This chain's CDR3 is CASSPDWTSGGRIEETQYF. The CDR3 DNA is TGTGCCAGCAGCCCCGACTGGACTAGCGGGGGGAGAATAGAAGAGACCCAGTACTTC. The chain carries TRBV7-9 and TRBJ2-5, with TRBD2 identical over 14 bases. The germline CDR1 and CDR2 sequences are SEHNR and FQNEAQ (reference sequence). The CDR3 has 19 amino acids. V lost 5 bases to trimming and J lost 3 bases; unmatched junction nucleotides: 14.

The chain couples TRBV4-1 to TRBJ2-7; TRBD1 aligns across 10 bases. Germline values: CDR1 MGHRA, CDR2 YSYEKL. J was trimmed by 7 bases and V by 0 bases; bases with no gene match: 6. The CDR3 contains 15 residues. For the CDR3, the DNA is TGCGCCAGCAGCCAAGAAGGGACAGGGGTTGGGGAGCAGTACTTC. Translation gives CASSQEGTGVGEQYF.